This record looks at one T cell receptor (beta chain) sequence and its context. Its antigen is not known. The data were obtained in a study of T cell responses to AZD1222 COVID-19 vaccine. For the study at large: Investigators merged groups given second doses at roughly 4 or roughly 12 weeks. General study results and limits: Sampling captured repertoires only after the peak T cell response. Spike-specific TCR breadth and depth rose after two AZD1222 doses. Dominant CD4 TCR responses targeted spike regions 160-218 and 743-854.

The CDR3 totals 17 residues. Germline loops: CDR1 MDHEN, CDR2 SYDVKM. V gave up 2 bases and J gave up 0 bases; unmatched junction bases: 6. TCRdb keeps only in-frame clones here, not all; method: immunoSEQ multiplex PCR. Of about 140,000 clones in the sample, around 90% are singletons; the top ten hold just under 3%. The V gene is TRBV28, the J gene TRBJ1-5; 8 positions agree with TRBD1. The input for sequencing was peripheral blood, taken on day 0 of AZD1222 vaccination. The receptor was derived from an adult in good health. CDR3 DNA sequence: TGTGCCAGCAGTTTACGAAACAGGGGGTTTAGCAATCAGCCCCAGCATTTT. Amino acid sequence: CASSLRNRGFSNQPQHF.